This T cell receptor beta chain was identified in a study of T cells in Graves' hyperthyroidism and ophthalmopathy. Study-wide points: Most thyroid clonotypes that were expanded above 0.001 also turned up in blood. Before onset, by a median of approximately 6.8 months, the model predicted ophthalmopathy.

This clonotype has a count of ten or more. What it recognizes is unknown. TCR beta CDR3 sequences were amplified from RNA transcripts. Carried out on the TCR CDR3, a first-round RT-PCR used the HTBI primer set. TCRdb ran MiXCR on the multiplex PCR reads and lists one entry per CDR3 protein. The data show about 510,000 distinct CDR3 sequences, with about 46% seen just once and approximately 44% held by the top ten. The junction had 2 bases not matched to a gene; V was cut back by 0 bases and J by 6 bases. Germline-derived CDR1 and CDR2 are SGHVS and FNYEAQ. The CDR3 totals 13 residues. The TCR originated in an adult woman with Graves' disease, either hyperthyroidism or ophthalmopathy (not recorded which). Sequencing was carried out using peripheral blood or thyroid tissue (not recorded which). This chain uses TRBV7-6 with TRBJ2-7, with 7 bases aligning to TRBD1. CDR3 DNA sequence: TGTGCCAGCAGCTTAGCCGAGGGGGCCGAGCAGTACTTC. It encodes CASSLAEGAEQYF.